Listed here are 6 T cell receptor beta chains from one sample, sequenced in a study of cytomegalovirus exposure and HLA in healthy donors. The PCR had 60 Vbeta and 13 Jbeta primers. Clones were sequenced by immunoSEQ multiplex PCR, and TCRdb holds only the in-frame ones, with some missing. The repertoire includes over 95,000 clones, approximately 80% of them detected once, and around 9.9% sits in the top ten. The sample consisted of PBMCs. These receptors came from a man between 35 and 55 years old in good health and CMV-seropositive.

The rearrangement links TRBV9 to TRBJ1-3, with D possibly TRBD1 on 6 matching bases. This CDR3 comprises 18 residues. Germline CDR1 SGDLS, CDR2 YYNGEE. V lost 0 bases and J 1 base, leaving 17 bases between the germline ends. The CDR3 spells CASSVGPPRRGSGNTIYF. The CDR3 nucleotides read TGTGCCAGCAGCGTAGGACCCCCCCGCAGGGGATCTGGAAACACCATATATTTT.

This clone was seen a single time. Here the CDR3 DNA reads TGTGCCGTGCTTGGGGGGACAGGGGAGCAGCCCCAGCATTTT. Encoded protein: CAVLGGTGEQPQHF. This chain uses TRBV7-9 with TRBJ1-5; 10 nucleotides align to TRBD1. This CDR3 is built from 14 residues. V gave up 11 bases and J gave up 7 bases; unmatched junction bases: 11. CDR1 is SEHNR and CDR2 is FQNEAQ in the germline V gene (reference sequence). Full variable domain (remainder filled in from reference TRBV7-9 and TRBJ1-5): DTGVSQNPRHKITKRGQNVTFRCDPISEHNRLYWYRQTLGQGPEFLTYFQNEAQLEKSRLLSDRFSAERPKGSFSTLEIQRTEQGDSAMYLCAVLGGTGEQPQHFGDGTRLSIL.

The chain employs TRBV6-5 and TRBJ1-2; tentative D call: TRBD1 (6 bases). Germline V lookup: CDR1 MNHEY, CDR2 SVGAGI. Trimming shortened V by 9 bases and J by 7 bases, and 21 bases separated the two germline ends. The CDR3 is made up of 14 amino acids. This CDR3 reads CASLTTTRGGGYTF. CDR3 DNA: TGTGCCAGTTTGACAACGACAAGGGGGGGTGGCTACACCTTC.

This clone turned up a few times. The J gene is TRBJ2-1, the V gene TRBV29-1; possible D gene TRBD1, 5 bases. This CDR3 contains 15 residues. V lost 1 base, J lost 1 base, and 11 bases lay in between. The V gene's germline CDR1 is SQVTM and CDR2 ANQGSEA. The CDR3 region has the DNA TGCAGCGTTGAAGGGGGCTTTCTGTCCTACAATGAGCAGTTCTTC. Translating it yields CSVEGGFLSYNEQFF.

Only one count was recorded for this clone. The CDR3 DNA reads TGCGCCAGCAGCTTGGGAGGAGCTGCAACTAATGAAAAACTGTTTTTT. Translation gives CASSLGGAATNEKLFF. The chain carries TRBV5-1 and TRBJ1-4, with D hard to call. V was pared by 0 bases and J by 0 bases, with 9 bases between. Germline-derived CDR1 and CDR2 are SGHRS and YFSETQ. The CDR3 runs 16 residues.

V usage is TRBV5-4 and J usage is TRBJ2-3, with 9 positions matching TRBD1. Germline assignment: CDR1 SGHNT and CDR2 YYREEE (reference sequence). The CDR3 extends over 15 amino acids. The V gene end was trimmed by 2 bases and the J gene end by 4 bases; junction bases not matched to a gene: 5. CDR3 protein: CASSLRDRAPDTQYF. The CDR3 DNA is TGTGCCAGCAGCTTACGGGACAGGGCCCCAGATACGCAGTATTTT. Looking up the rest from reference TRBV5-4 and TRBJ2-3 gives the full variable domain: ETGVTQSPTHLIKTRGQQVTLRCSSQSGHNTVSWYQQALGQGPQFIFQYYREEENGRGNFPPRFSGLQFPNYSSELNVNALELDDSALYLCASSLRDRAPDTQYFGPGTRLTVL.